These 19 T cell receptor beta chains originate from one sample sequenced in a study of neurological immune-mediated disorders. TCRdb recomputed calls from the 5' RACE reads with MiXCR, one row per CDR3 protein. Of tens of thousands of distinct CDR3 sequences listed, about an eighth are singletons. Sequences were obtained from PBMCs. These receptors were taken from a man in his 60s in good health.

This clonotype was counted only a few times. The rearrangement joins TRBV12-3 or TRBV12-4 to TRBJ1-5; D not certain. Trimming left V 2 bases short and J 11 bases short, with 13 bases between. The CDR3 spans 13 residues. CDR3 nucleotides: TGTGCCAGCAGTTTAAATTGGGAAAAGGCCCAGCATTTT. Protein: CASSLNWEKAQHF.

This clonotype was seen repeatedly, ten times or more. The rearrangement uses TRBV4-3 and TRBJ2-1; D remains unclear. Deletions cut 0 bases from V and 0 bases from J, with 9 bases between. CDR1 LGHNA and CDR2 YSLEER come from the germline V gene. The CDR3 runs to 16 residues. The CDR3 reads CASSQEPRSSYNEQFF. The CDR3 nucleotides are TGCGCCAGCAGCCAAGAACCCAGGAGCTCCTACAATGAGCAGTTCTTC.

This clonotype was counted ten times or more. V and J are TRBV28 and TRBJ1-6, with TRBD1 matching over 7 bases. CDR3 size: 19 residues. Trimming removed 0 bases from V and 5 bases from J; junction bases left unmatched: 13. Per the germline V gene, CDR1 is MDHEN and CDR2 is SYDVKM. For the CDR3, the DNA is TGTGCCAGCAGTTTATGGACCCCCTCTCGACAGGGAAATAATTCACCCCTCCACTTT. Its translation: CASSLWTPSRQGNNSPLHF.

This clonotype appeared many times. This chain connects TRBV20-1 to TRBJ2-5; D call uncertain. The V end lost 0 bases, the J end lost 4 bases, and 3 bases lay between the germline ends. Germline V gene data show CDR1 as DFQATT and CDR2 as SNEGSKA (reference sequence). CDR3 length: 11 amino acids. The CDR3 coding sequence is TGCAGTGCTAGAGATGGAGAGACCCAGTACTTC. It encodes CSARDGETQYF.

The sample holds many counts of this clonotype. The chain has TRBV12-3 or TRBV12-4 and TRBJ2-7; D is perhaps TRBD1 (5 bases). Trimming shortened V by 3 bases and J by 7 bases, and 22 bases separated the two germline ends. The CDR3 has 16 residues. The CDR3 coding sequence is TGTGCCAGCAGTTTCCAGGGTGGCGGTCCCTCAGGAGAGCAGTACTTC. Translating it yields CASSFQGGGPSGEQYF.

This clonotype was found many times. The rearrangement links TRBV7-2 to TRBJ2-5; unclear D gene. Germline V gene data show CDR1 as SGHTA and CDR2 as FQGNSA. CDR3 length equals 14 residues. V gave up 5 bases and J gave up 2 bases, with 12 bases separating them. The CDR3 protein is CASSPPNSQETQYF. In DNA, the CDR3 is TGTGCCAGCAGCCCCCCGAACTCACAAGAGACCCAGTACTTC. The full variable domain, with the rest looked up from reference TRBV7-2 and TRBJ2-5, is GAGVSQSPSNKVTEKGKDVELRCDPISGHTALYWYRQSLGQGLEFLIYFQGNSAPDKSGLPSDRFSAERTGGSVSTLTIQRTQQEDSAVYLCASSPPNSQETQYFGPGTRLLVL.

This clonotype occurred many times. This sequence joins TRBV3-1 and TRBJ1-1; perhaps TRBD1 as D (6 bases). Germline CDR1 reads LGHDT; CDR2 reads YNNKEL (reference sequence). The CDR3 is 14 amino acids. V was clipped by 4 bases and J by 3 bases, with 12 bases between them. CDR3 sequence reads: CASSRGRGYTEAFF. The CDR3 DNA is TGTGCCAGCAGCCGTGGCAGGGGATACACTGAAGCTTTCTTT.

The gene calls are TRBV18 and TRBJ1-3; TRBD1 is a possible D gene (5 bases). Germline assignment: CDR1 KGHSH and CDR2 LQKENI. The CDR3 loop spans 14 amino acids. V gave up 0 bases and J gave up 10 bases, with 13 bases separating them. The CDR3 sequence: CASSPPRGHGTIYF. The CDR3 coding sequence is TGTGCCAGCTCACCACCGAGGGGTCACGGGACCATATATTTT.

This clonotype was seen many times. The chain recombines TRBV4-3 with TRBJ2-3; D possibly matches TRBD1 or TRBD2 (6 bases each). With 4 bases removed from V and 2 bases from J, the gap between germline ends came to 16 bases. CDR1 and CDR2 from the germline V gene are LGHNA and YSLEER. The CDR3 runs 16 residues. The CDR3 protein is CASSREGGINTDTQYF. In DNA form, the CDR3 reads TGCGCCAGCAGCCGAGAAGGGGGGATAAACACAGATACGCAGTATTTT.

The chain couples TRBV4-3 to TRBJ2-3, with 14 bases aligning to TRBD2. The germline CDR1 and CDR2 sequences are LGHNA and YSLEER. Unmatched junction bases numbered 12, after V lost 2 bases and J lost 2 bases. The length of the CDR3 is 20 residues. CDR3 in DNA: TGCGCCAGCAGCCAAAATTCCCTGACTAGCGGGAGGGTGTACACAGATACGCAGTATTTT. It translates to CASSQNSLTSGRVYTDTQYF.

A note on this clonotype: This sequence may be a read error, since a much larger clone differs from it by one base. CDR3 nucleotides: TGTGTCAGCAGCTTCGACATCTCCTACGAGCAGTACTTC. This codes for CVSSFDISYEQYF. The chain couples TRBV7-2 to TRBJ2-7; unclear D gene. This CDR3 spans 13 amino acids. Germline V CDR1 and CDR2: SGHTA, FQGNSA.

This clonotype was observed many times. This chain joins TRBV12-3 or TRBV12-4 and TRBJ1-5, with a weak D call TRBD1 (5 bases). V lost 7 bases and J lost 3, with 13 bases in between. CDR3 length: 14 residues. The CDR3 here is CASTQGWDNQPQHF. The CDR3 region has the DNA TGTGCCAGCACCCAGGGTTGGGACAATCAGCCCCAGCATTTT.

This clonotype came up many times. The chain joins TRBV7-2 to TRBJ2-5; 8 nucleotides align to TRBD1. Germline loops: CDR1 SGHTA, CDR2 FQGNSA. The CDR3 has 12 amino acids. With 5 bases clipped from V and 4 bases from J, the junction kept 0 bases outside the gene matches. This chain's CDR3 is CASSDRGETQYF. The CDR3 DNA reads TGTGCCAGCAGCGACAGGGGAGAGACCCAGTACTTC.

This clonotype came up many times. A much larger clone differs from this one at a single base, so this may be a read error. The chain employs TRBV7-2 and TRBJ2-1, with D perhaps matching TRBD2 (7 bases). This CDR3 contains 15 residues. From germline, CDR1 is SGHTA and CDR2 FQGNSA. CDR3 in amino acids: CVSSLGASGYNEQFF. CDR3 in DNA: TGTGTCAGCAGCTTGGGGGCTAGCGGCTACAATGAGCAGTTCTTC.

This clonotype was seen ten or more times. The chain has TRBV5-1 and TRBJ1-4; D may be TRBD1 (5 bases). V was clipped by 3 bases and J by 8 bases, with 17 bases between them. The CDR3 runs 15 residues. Germline V gives CDR1 SGHRS, CDR2 YFSETQ. The CDR3 DNA reads as TGCGCCAGCAGCTCGCTGGGACGGAGGAGCGAAAAACTGTTTTTT. Protein product: CASSSLGRRSEKLFF.

This clonotype was counted many times. The chain is built from TRBV11-2 and TRBJ2-5, with 7 bases that match TRBD1. Germline trimming cut 3 bases from V and 2 bases from J; bases unmatched to any gene: 6. This CDR3 comprises 15 residues. Germline-derived CDR1 and CDR2 are SGHAT and FQNNGV. This chain's CDR3 is CASSFLMTGQETQYF. The CDR3 nucleotides read TGTGCCAGCAGCTTTCTTATGACAGGGCAAGAGACCCAGTACTTC.

This clonotype was recorded many times. V gene TRBV7-8 combines with J gene TRBJ2-1; weak D call: TRBD1 (6 bases). Germline lookup yields CDR1 SGHVS and CDR2 FQNEAQ. CDR3 length: 15 residues. Trimming pared 2 bases from V and 0 bases from J, leaving 8 bases between. The CDR3 bases are TGTGCCAGCAGCTTACAGGGGAGCTCCTACAATGAGCAGTTCTTC. Its translation: CASSLQGSSYNEQFF. Drawing the rest from reference TRBV7-8 and TRBJ2-1, the complete variable domain is GAGVSQSPRYKVAKRGQDVALRCDPISGHVSLFWYQQALGQGPEFLTYFQNEAQLDKSGLPSDRFFAERPEGSVSTLKIQRTQQEDSAVYLCASSLQGSSYNEQFFGPGTRLTVL.

This clonotype was seen ten or more times. The chain recombines TRBV6-5 with TRBJ2-3; TRBD2 is a possible D gene (7 bases). The CDR3 contains 15 residues. The ends were cut back, 6 bases at V and 6 bases at J, with 19 bases in the middle. Looked up from germline, CDR1 is MNHEY and CDR2 is SVGAGI. DNA for the CDR3: TGTGCCAGCAGCCCGGGACGGGGGGCCAGGGATACGCAGTATTTT. It specifies CASSPGRGARDTQYF.

Ten or more counts support this clonotype. J is TRBJ2-3 and V is TRBV14; the match to TRBD1 covers 9 bases. The J segment lost 3 bases and the V segment lost 5 bases, leaving 9 bases of the junction unmatched. The CDR3 sequence is 16 residues long. The germline V gene encodes CDR1 SGHDN and CDR2 FVKESK. CDR3 in DNA: TGTGCCAGCAGCAACACAGGGGGCGCACTAACAGATACGCAGTATTTT. Translated, it gives CASSNTGGALTDTQYF.